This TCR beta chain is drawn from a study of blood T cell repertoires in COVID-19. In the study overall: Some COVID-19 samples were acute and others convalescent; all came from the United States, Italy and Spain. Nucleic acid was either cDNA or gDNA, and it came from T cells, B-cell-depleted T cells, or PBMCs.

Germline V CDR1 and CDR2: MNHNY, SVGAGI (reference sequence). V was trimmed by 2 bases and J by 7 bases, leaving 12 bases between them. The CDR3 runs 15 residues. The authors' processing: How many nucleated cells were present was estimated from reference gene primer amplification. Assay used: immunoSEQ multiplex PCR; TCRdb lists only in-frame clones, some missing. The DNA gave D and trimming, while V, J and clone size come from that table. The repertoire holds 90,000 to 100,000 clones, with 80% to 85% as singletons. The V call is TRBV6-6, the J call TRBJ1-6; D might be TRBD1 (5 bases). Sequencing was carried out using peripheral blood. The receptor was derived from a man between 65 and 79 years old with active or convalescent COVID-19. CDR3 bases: TGTGCCAGCAGTTACCAGGGAAGGGCGAATTCACCCCTCCACTTT. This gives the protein CASSYQGRANSPLHF.